The T cell receptor beta chain under discussion was sequenced for a study of graft-versus-host responses after intestinal transplantation. Study-level information: All recipients were given anti-thymocyte globulin induction, and tacrolimus and steroids were then administered for around three years. General study results and limits: Allograft graft-versus-host to host-versus-graft clonal ratios ran high in patients with graft-donor T cell macrochimerism. Maximum circulating GvH clone levels tracked with early post-transplant HvG decreases. GvH clones were found in recipient marrow; some appeared first in ileum or blood.

About this clone: The antigen remains unidentified.

Using immunoSEQ multiplex PCR, the repertoire was profiled, and TCRdb retains in-frame clones only, with some absent. The table has tens of thousands of clones, almost 95% seen once. Germline CDR1 and CDR2: MNHEY and SVGAGI. V was trimmed by 6 bases and J by 1 base, leaving 13 bases between them. The CDR3 totals 14 residues. The sequences come from unstimulated CD4+ T cells sorted from spleen or lymph node cells, collected before transplant. The V and J genes are TRBV6-5 and TRBJ2-7, with a tentative D call TRBD1 (6 bases). The clonotype comes from a human donor who was the organ donor for an intestinal transplant. The CDR3 is CASRRGQGSYEQYF. The CDR3 DNA sequence: TGTGCCAGCAGGAGGGGCCAGGGGTCCTACGAGCAGTACTTC.